This TCR beta chain was obtained from a study of T cells after yellow fever vaccination (dated by TCRdb to the late 2010s). General notes on the study: Libraries from fractions with low cell numbers were prepared with the SMART-Seq v4 Ultra Low Input RNA kit. To track T-cell clones before and after primary and booster YFV17D yellow fever vaccination, bulk TCR alpha and beta repertoires were sequenced longitudinally. The cohort comprised two healthy male donors, one aged 18 to 29 and one aged 30 to 40 years. Blood samples were taken at several timepoints before and after primary and secondary immunization, and bulk PBMC replicates and cell subsets were isolated. What the work shows at the level of the full study, not this receptor alone: Compared with the primary T-cell response, the secondary T-cell response was faster but weaker, reaching its peak on day 5 rather than on day 15. A small fraction of clonotypes appeared in both the CD4 and CD8 compartments, likely as a result of convergent recombination. The study included only a couple of donors, which limits how far the findings can be generalized. Because abundant contaminating clonotypes from the bulk population could be contained in FACS-sorted repertoires, computational filtering was required. After the booster, most of the clones that had expanded following primary vaccination were detected again (around 97% of CD4 and 80% to 90% of CD8), which suggests that memory was broadly maintained.

As regards this clonotype: The antigen it binds to is not known. No quality values exist for individual bases; no much larger clone is one base distant.

According to the study, the label for this sample's treatment or condition signals: live attenuated yellow fever vaccine strain. At every blood-draw timepoint, two biological replicates of bulk PBMCs were collected. A standard Ficoll-Paque protocol was used to isolate PBMCs from peripheral blood. TriZol was used to extract RNA from bulk PBMCs, from CD4 and CD8 fractions, and from dextramer-positive and dextramer-negative fractions. Via the germline V gene (reference sequence), CDR1 is GTSNPN and CDR2 SVGIG. The junction carries 13 bases between V and J, which are trimmed by 1 base and 7 bases respectively. The CDR3 spans 14 residues, from the cysteine through the phenylalanine. Of all the DNA, just the CDR3 is kept, 42 bases in frame from base 1. TCR cDNA was synthesized by 5'RACE template switching, through which a universal primer site and unique molecular identifiers were introduced. Priming of cDNA synthesis was performed from both the TCR alpha and TCR beta constant segments. Libraries were amplified in two PCR steps, with sample barcodes and sequencing adapters added in the second step. Sequencing of the libraries was done on either Illumina HiSeq 2500 (2x100 bp) or NovaSeq (2x150 bp). Turning to the authors' computational methods: Reads were demultiplexed and collapsed into UMI consensus sequences with MIGEC, and V(D)J alignment was performed with MiXCR. Vaccine-responding clonotypes were defined with edgeR using replicate PBMC samples, requiring FDR below 0.01 and a log2 fold change above 5 up to day 15. Bulk clonotypes were assigned CD4 or CD8 identity according to which sequenced CD4 or CD8 repertoire held them at higher abundance. TCRdb handled the public reads itself, with Q25 trimming in fastp and clone calling in MiXCR, and kept productive beta chains. Every CDR3 protein is listed once, alongside the most common genes and DNA of its rows. The V and J calls and clone size are TCRdb's, not the authors'. The sample table holds about 550,000 distinct CDR3 sequences, of which roughly 19% were seen once. The top ten clonotypes cover approximately 15% of the sample.

The chain is encoded by TRBV30 joined to TRBJ1-4; TRBD1 might be the D gene, on 6 matching bases. The clonotype originates from a man younger than 45 who received the YFV17D yellow fever vaccine. The sequencing here drew on PBMCs, taken 15 days after the yellow fever booster vaccination. Read as DNA, the sequence is TGTGCCTGGAGTGCGGCCCAACAGGGTGAAAAACTGTTTTTT. It translates as CAWSAAQQGEKLFF.